This T cell receptor beta chain comes out of a study of blood T cell repertoires in COVID-19. Germline V CDR1 and CDR2: SGHTA, FQGTGA. Trimming removed 1 base from V and 1 base from J, with 4 bases in between. This CDR3 has 13 amino acids. Method: immunoSEQ multiplex PCR; TCRdb's copy keeps in-frame clones and lacks some. The table lists 310,000 or so clones, roughly nine tenths of them singletons. Recovered status in Cohort 3 required two negative PCRs, clearance, or symptom resolution. The chain has TRBV7-3 and TRBJ1-1; D gene uncertain. Sequenced: PBMCs or T cells enriched from blood (not recorded which). The sequence derives from a woman in her thirties or forties who had recovered from COVID-19. The CDR3 reads CASSLSENTEAFF. CDR3 bases: TGTGCCAGCAGCTTAAGCGAGAACACTGAAGCTTTCTTT.